This T cell receptor beta chain was identified in a study of blood T cells in healthy people across ages. The CDR3 sequence is 15 residues long. Trimming pared 4 bases from V and 7 bases from J, leaving 17 bases between. Germline assignment: CDR1 MNHEY and CDR2 SMNVEV (reference sequence). This clonotype was seen more than once but under ten times. For the second PCR, which ran for about 6 to 11 cycles, a sample-barcoded 5' primer and a J-beta primer mix were used. TCRdb recomputed calls from the 5' RACE reads with MiXCR, one row per CDR3 protein. The table lists approximately 800,000 distinct CDR3 sequences, 20% to 25% of them singletons. These data were likewise used in another study, on T cells of mothers and their children.

The sequence came from a boy younger than 18 in good health. Sample: blood. This chain links TRBV27 with TRBJ1-5; tentatively, D is TRBD1 (6 bases). CDR3 nucleotide sequence: TGTGCCAGCAGTTCCGAGAGGGGGTATATGCAGCCCCAGCATTTT. Protein sequence: CASSSERGYMQPQHF.